These 10 T cell receptor beta chains came from one sample sequenced in a study of human T cells and chemical hapten exposure. In the library, unique molecular identifiers were attached to individual cDNA molecules. TCRdb itself ran the reads through MiXCR, one entry per CDR3 protein. This sample carries about 120,000 distinct CDR3 sequences, less than 10% of them seen once, and the ten largest clones take 1.1% to 1.5%. Total RNA was extracted from unfractionated whole blood. The sample consisted of whole blood. The receptors were sampled from a human donor in good health. Some clones in this sample may be carry-over from other donors' samples.

Worth noting for this clonotype: A clone one base away is much larger, so this may be a read error. The CDR3 DNA follows: TGTGCTAGTGGTCCCCAGGACAGGACGACCGGGGGGCTGTTTTTT. The encoded protein is CASGPQDRTTGGLFF. The gene calls are TRBV12-5 and TRBJ2-2, with a weak D call TRBD1 (7 bases). CDR3 length equals 15 residues. Germline V gives CDR1 LGHNT, CDR2 FRNRAP.

This clonotype was recorded many times. The chain joins TRBV14 to TRBJ1-1, with a tentative D call TRBD1 (6 bases). The CDR3 is made up of 15 amino acids. Germline V gives CDR1 SGHDN, CDR2 FVKESK. The germline V and J ends were trimmed by 5 bases and 0 bases, with 13 bases remaining between them. The DNA of the CDR3 is TGTGCCAGCAGCTCGCCGGACAGACTGAACACTGAAGCTTTCTTT. Translation: CASSSPDRLNTEAFF.

In its sample, this clonotype was seen many times. The rearrangement uses TRBV29-1 and TRBJ1-1; D remains unclear. The CDR3 sequence is 14 residues long. V lost 7 bases, J lost 0 bases, and 15 bases lay in between. Germline-derived CDR1 and CDR2 are SQVTM and ANQGSEA. CDR3 sequence (DNA): TGCAGCGCTAACGCCCCGGAGATGAACACTGAAGCTTTCTTT. It specifies CSANAPEMNTEAFF.

This chain joins TRBV10-3 and TRBJ2-1; D is possibly TRBD1 or TRBD2 (6 bases each). V dropped 8 bases and J dropped 0 bases, with 11 bases sitting between them. This CDR3 is 14 amino acids long. Looked up from germline, CDR1 is ENHRY and CDR2 is SYGVKD. As DNA, the CDR3 is TGTGCCATCTCCCCGGGGGCCTCCTACAATGAGCAGTTCTTC. It codes for CAISPGASYNEQFF.

This clonotype was picked up a small number of times. This chain links TRBV12-3 or TRBV12-4 with TRBJ2-5; a weak D match, TRBD2 (5 bases). The V gene lost 5 bases and the J gene lost 3 bases, with 13 bases spanning the gap. CDR3 length equals 14 residues. CDR3 nucleotide sequence: TGTGCCAGCAGTCTCGGGGTAGCAGAAGAGACCCAGTACTTC. Translated, it gives CASSLGVAEETQYF.

At least ten counts were recorded for this clonotype. The V call is TRBV7-2, the J call TRBJ2-7; D may match TRBD1 or TRBD2 (6 bases each). Trimming left V 5 bases short and J 5 bases short, with 16 bases between. Germline V gene lookup returns CDR1 SGHTA and CDR2 FQGNSA. CDR3 size: 14 residues. The CDR3 region is CASSPPGARNEQYF. CDR3 DNA sequence: TGTGCCAGCAGCCCACCGGGGGCACGCAACGAGCAGTACTTC.

In this sample, this clonotype turned up a few times. This chain links TRBV3-1 with TRBJ1-1; a possible D gene is TRBD1 (5 bases). CDR3 length: 15 residues. Deletions cut 3 bases from V and 3 bases from J, with 14 bases between. The V gene's germline CDR1 is LGHDT and CDR2 YNNKEL (reference sequence). This chain's CDR3 is CASSHRAAGDTEAFF. The CDR3 bases are TGTGCCAGCAGCCACAGGGCCGCCGGGGACACTGAAGCTTTCTTT.

This clonotype was observed a few times. V and J are TRBV27 and TRBJ2-3; D call uncertain. The V end lost 4 bases, the J end lost 1 base, and 12 bases lay between the germline ends. The CDR3 runs 15 residues. Germline CDR1 and CDR2: MNHEY and SMNVEV (reference sequence). The CDR3 DNA is TGTGCCAGCAGTTCAGAAGGCGGTCGCACAGATACGCAGTATTTT. Translating gives CASSSEGGRTDTQYF.

The table lists this clonotype with many counts. V is TRBV5-1 and J is TRBJ1-2; 10 nucleotides match TRBD1. CDR3 size: 17 residues. The germline gives CDR1 SGHRS, CDR2 YFSETQ. J lost 3 bases, V lost 3 bases, and 11 bases had no gene match. CDR3 sequence: CASSYYTGTGAYYGYTF. DNA for the CDR3: TGCGCCAGCAGCTATTATACCGGGACAGGGGCTTACTATGGCTACACCTTC.

The CDR3 is CASSFRRGPLYGYTF. The CDR3 bases are TGTGCCAGCAGTTTCCGCAGGGGGCCCCTCTATGGCTACACCTTC. The chain uses TRBV27 and TRBJ1-2; 8 nucleotides line up with TRBD1. The CDR3 runs 15 residues. The germline CDR1 and CDR2 sequences are MNHEY and SMNVEV (reference sequence). V lost 3 bases, J lost 4 bases, and 7 bases stayed unmatched.